The rows below give T cell receptor beta chains drawn from one sample of a study of cytomegalovirus exposure and HLA in healthy donors. Assay used: immunoSEQ multiplex PCR; TCRdb lists only in-frame clones, some missing. The sample includes 160,000 or so clones, roughly 80% of them seen just once. The source material was PBMCs. Receptors were obtained from a woman aged 25 to 39 in good health and CMV-seropositive. Each CDR3 is given without its conserved first and last residue.

v_call: TRBV28
cdr3_aa: ASLQTGTVYEQY

v_call: TRBV7-9
cdr3_aa: SSSRYTGQDVNTEAF

v_call: TRBV7-2
cdr3_aa: ASTDQTTLGYT

v_call: TRBV19
cdr3_aa: ASSPLDREIAEAF

v_call: TRBV28
cdr3_aa: ASSPGQGLWETQY

v_call: TRBV4-3
cdr3_aa: ASSQDDIGETDTQY

v_call: TRBV5-4
cdr3_aa: ASSKSPETTSPLH

v_call: TRBV18
cdr3_aa: ASSPPGRSGYGYT

v_call: TRBV2
cdr3_aa: ASSEVAGGFYNEQF

v_call: TRBV6-1
cdr3_aa: ASSELGELF

v_call: TRBV7-2
cdr3_aa: ASSRSSGGTSTDTQY

v_call: TRBV6-5
cdr3_aa: ASSYRDRGTTEAF

v_call: TRBV11-3
cdr3_aa: ASSVGTSHADTQY

v_call: TRBV19
cdr3_aa: ASSTQGTAGQKGQPQH

v_call: TRBV6-1
cdr3_aa: ASSAGTRGLYGYT

v_call: TRBV6-5
cdr3_aa: ASRPRDRFSPLH

v_call: TRBV10-2
cdr3_aa: ASRDVQGALGYT

v_call: TRBV5-1
cdr3_aa: ASSQVRGDLTDTQY

v_call: TRBV7-9
cdr3_aa: ASSLGHLAGAKNIQY

v_call: TRBV5-8
cdr3_aa: ASSLMADYGYT

v_call: TRBV28
cdr3_aa: ASSLLAVGAF

v_call: TRBV6-1
cdr3_aa: ASSEAVSREGQPQH

v_call: TRBV4-2
cdr3_aa: ASSQRTSGGFNEQY

v_call: TRBV27
cdr3_aa: ASSLSGGASHNEQF

v_call: TRBV7-2
cdr3_aa: ASSLLGTSTDTQY

v_call: TRBV18
cdr3_aa: ASSPPLSEQY

v_call: TRBV29-1
cdr3_aa: SVTGSYEQY

v_call: TRBV7-2
cdr3_aa: ASSFYPLWRTSTDTQY

v_call: TRBV6-5
cdr3_aa: ASRGDRHEKLF

v_call: TRBV28
cdr3_aa: ASRRQGSYEQY

v_call: TRBV30
cdr3_aa: AWSRGLATDTQY

v_call: TRBV7-8
cdr3_aa: ASSTLWGVQETQY

v_call: TRBV7-2
cdr3_aa: ASSLSTRRTQY

v_call: TRBV13
cdr3_aa: ASSYRLAGITDTQY

v_call: TRBV18
cdr3_aa: ASSRGYGLSEPGELF

v_call: TRBV9
cdr3_aa: ASSPAAGAYEQY

v_call: TRBV7-8
cdr3_aa: ASSLEGFTGVRNSPLH

v_call: TRBV7-9
cdr3_aa: ASSLAQGSLSYGYT

v_call: TRBV9
cdr3_aa: ASSGGPQGGRETQY

v_call: TRBV5-1
cdr3_aa: ASSGMTGDEQF

v_call: TRBV9
cdr3_aa: ASSGPGQGAYEQY

v_call: TRBV28
cdr3_aa: ASSPQAASGALYEQY

v_call: TRBV7-2
cdr3_aa: ASSYQPRASSGNTIY

v_call: TRBV9
cdr3_aa: ASTRVNYGYT

v_call: TRBV7-9
cdr3_aa: ASSFYRNTEAF

v_call: TRBV6-5
cdr3_aa: ASSPGTGHQPQH

v_call: TRBV11-2
cdr3_aa: ASSLWTGSAGTEAF

v_call: TRBV10-3
cdr3_aa: AISESAGTYEKLF

v_call: TRBV7-9
cdr3_aa: SSSPRLAGGPTDTQY

v_call: TRBV4-3
cdr3_aa: ASSPSRGRAGELF

v_call: TRBV27
cdr3_aa: ASSPQDRGATNEKLF

v_call: TRBV5-5
cdr3_aa: ASRNRGAGEKLF

v_call: TRBV7-8
cdr3_aa: ASSLARAGGNQPQH

v_call: TRBV2
cdr3_aa: ASRDRGYEQY

v_call: TRBV7-9
cdr3_aa: ASSFKGTGPNTEAF

v_call: TRBV9
cdr3_aa: ASSPRAGGYQETQY

v_call: TRBV2
cdr3_aa: ASRTDRIEQF

v_call: TRBV2
cdr3_aa: ASSEALLRRY

v_call: TRBV5-1
cdr3_aa: ASSFTGSYEQY